The entry below describes one TCR beta chain. The antigen is not known. V gave up 0 bases and J gave up 6 bases, with 6 bases separating them. The V gene's germline CDR1 is GTSNPN and CDR2 SVGIG (reference sequence). The CDR3 is 11 amino acids. Sequencing was performed with immunoSEQ multiplex PCR; in TCRdb, only in-frame clones are kept and a portion is missing. The data contain roughly 100,000 clones, approximately 93% of them singletons. The data belong to a study of graft-versus-host responses after intestinal transplantation. Overall study: Transplants given to recipients were multivisceral, liver-intestinal, or isolated intestinal. Among the recipients, all got anti-thymocyte globulin induction and then tacrolimus and steroids for 3 to 4 years.

Study-level points and caveats: GvH clones appeared in recipient marrow, some first in ileum or blood.

The rearrangement joins TRBV30 to TRBJ2-7, with no clear D. Here the sequenced sample was unstimulated CD8+ T cells sorted from spleen or lymph node cells, taken before intestinal transplant. This TCR was sampled from a human donor who received an intestinal transplant. This CDR3 is CAWSVWGEQYF. The CDR3 bases are TGTGCCTGGAGTGTATGGGGCGAGCAGTACTTC.